A selection of T cell receptor beta chains follows, all from one sample in a study of blood T cell repertoires in COVID-19. Profiled with immunoSEQ multiplex PCR; TCRdb holds only in-frame clones, not every one. The sample carries more than 95,000 clones, approximately 71% recorded once. Source material: peripheral blood. These receptors all stem from an older woman with acute or convalescent COVID-19. CDR3s include the opening cysteine and the closing phenylalanine or tryptophan. The D gene is left open where the match is weak. Not every row has a clone size; where given, it reads once, few, many or a size class.

>NA|TRBJ2-7|TRBV29-1|NA
TGCAGCGTTGCTCCTAGTGGGAGCTACGAGCAGTACTTC
CSVAPSGSYEQYF
>NA|TRBJ2-5|TRBV2|NA
TGTGCCAGCAGTGACATAGTTAAAGAGACCCAGTACTTC
CASSDIVKETQYF
>once|TRBJ2-5|TRBV30|TRBD2
TGTGCCTGGAGGGGACTAGCGGTCCAAGAGACCCAGTACTTC
CAWRGLAVQETQYF
>NA|TRBJ1-4|TRBV7-9|NA
TGTGCCAGCAGCCTCGACAGCGCAACTAATGAAAAACTGTTTTTT
CASSLDSATNEKLFF
>NA|TRBJ1-5|TRBV4-1|NA
TGCGCCAGCAGCCAAGATTTTGTGGCAGGGGACCTCAATCAGCCCCAGCATTTT
CASSQDFVAGDLNQPQHF
>NA|TRBJ2-7|TRBV6-5|NA
TGTGCCAGCATGTGGGCTAGCAGTCGGGACACGCAGTACTTC
CASMWASSRDTQYF
>few|TRBJ1-2|TRBV10-3|TRBD1
TGTGCCATCAGTGATTCAGGGGGCGAAGGCTACACCTTC
CAISDSGGEGYTF
>NA|TRBJ2-5|TRBV24-1|TRBD1
TGTGCCACCAGTGATCCCGGGACAGGGGGACAAGAGACCCAGTACTTC
CATSDPGTGGQETQYF
>NA|TRBJ2-1|TRBV10-3|TRBD2
TGTGCCATCAGTGAGGGCCCCGCTAGCGGGAGGGCCTATGAGCAGTTCTTC
CAISEGPASGRAYEQFF
>NA|TRBJ2-2|TRBV9|TRBD2
TGTGCCAGCAGCGAGTCGGGGGGGCACACACATTCGGCCGGGGAGCTGTTTTTT
CASSESGGHTHSAGELFF
>NA|TRBJ1-2|TRBV19|TRBD1
TGTGCCAGTAGTCCCAACCGGGACAGGGTATATGGCTACACCTTC
CASSPNRDRVYGYTF
>few|TRBJ2-7|TRBV5-1|TRBD1
TGCGCCAGCAGCCACACAGGGGTCCCGTCGGAGCAGTACTTC
CASSHTGVPSEQYF
>NA|TRBJ1-2|TRBV5-4|TRBD1
TGTGCCAGCAGCCACGACAGGGACTATGGCTACACCTTC
CASSHDRDYGYTF
>NA|TRBJ2-1|TRBV6-5|TRBD1
TGTGCCAGCAGTCTCCTAGGGGGCGGAAACAATGAGCAGTTCTTC
CASSLLGGGNNEQFF
>NA|TRBJ1-2|TRBV7-2|NA
TGTGCCAGCAGTTCCTACAGGGACTATGGCTACACCTTC
CASSSYRDYGYTF
>NA|TRBJ1-4|TRBV27|TRBD1
TGTGCCAGCAGTTTGGCAGGGGGAAAACTGTTTTTT
CASSLAGGKLFF
>NA|TRBJ1-2|TRBV10-3|NA
TGTGCCACCCAGCGGGACTTCTATGGCTACACCTTC
CATQRDFYGYTF
>few|TRBJ2-7|TRBV28|NA
TGTGCCAGCAGCCGTGGACAAAGTTACGAGCAGTACTTC
CASSRGQSYEQYF
>NA|TRBJ1-1|TRBV5-1|NA
TGCGCCAGCAGCCAAGGTGGCAGGGCGAACACTGAAGCTTTCTTT
CASSQGGRANTEAFF
>NA|TRBJ2-1|TRBV18|NA
TGTGCCAGCTCACCCAGGGAAACCAGTGAGCAGTTCTTC
CASSPRETSEQFF
>NA|TRBJ2-3|TRBV18|NA
TGTGCCAGCTCACCGGCGGGGAGTCACCATACGCAGTATTTT
CASSPAGSHHTQYF
>NA|TRBJ2-4|TRBV6-5|TRBD1
TGTGCCAGCAGTTCCGGGACAGGGAACATTCAGTACTTC
CASSSGTGNIQYF
>few|TRBJ2-5|TRBV28|TRBD2
TGTGCCAGCAATAGCGGGAGGCCGCCTCGAGGGACCCAGTACTTC
CASNSGRPPRGTQYF
>NA|TRBJ2-7|TRBV19|TRBD2
TGTGCCAGTAAGTCGCTAGCGGGAGACGAGCAGTACTTC
CASKSLAGDEQYF
>NA|TRBJ2-1|TRBV29-1|TRBD2
TGCAGCGTTGAACAACTCGGGACTAGCGGCTACAATGAGCAGTTCTTC
CSVEQLGTSGYNEQFF
>NA|TRBJ2-3|TRBV11-3|TRBD1
TGTGCCAGCAGCTTTGACAGGGGTGATACGCAGTATTTT
CASSFDRGDTQYF
>NA|TRBJ2-7|TRBV5-8|NA
TGTGCCAGCAGCTTCGGCTCCCGGGGGTACTTC
CASSFGSRGYF
>many|TRBJ2-7|TRBV5-6|NA
TGTGCCAGCAGCTTGGGCAGGACCTACGAGCAGTACTTC
CASSLGRTYEQYF
>NA|TRBJ2-5|TRBV6-5|NA
TGTGCCGCAGCTGTAGCGTGGCTAGCTAGGGAGACCCAGTACTTC
CAAAVAWLARETQYF
>NA|TRBJ2-3|TRBV11-3|NA
TGTGCCAGCAGCTTCAGGGGGCGCGGGGGAGATACGCAGTATTTT
CASSFRGRGGDTQYF
>NA|TRBJ1-1|TRBV7-2|TRBD1
TGTGCCAGCAGCCGACAGGGGAACACTGAAGCTTTCTTT
CASSRQGNTEAFF
>NA|TRBJ2-3|TRBV19|NA
TGTGCCAGTACGTTCGCGAGGGATAGGGCAGATACGCAGTATTTT
CASTFARDRADTQYF